The 10 T cell receptor beta chains given below trace back to one sample, sequenced in a study of OX40 agonist ivuxolimab in advanced cancers. The repertoire was sequenced with immunoSEQ multiplex PCR; TCRdb's copy has only in-frame clones and lacks some. The sample has more than 65,000 clones; around nine tenths are singletons. Sequenced here: CD4+ or CD8+ T cells sorted from blood, sampled in a trial of the OX40 agonist ivuxolimab. All receptors come from an adult with an advanced solid tumor such as melanoma, head and neck, liver or kidney cancer.

The CDR3 reads CASSTQEGVTEAFF. CDR3 DNA sequence: TGTGCCAGCAGCACCCAGGAGGGTGTCACTGAAGCTTTCTTT. V and J are TRBV7-2 and TRBJ1-1; D uncertain. The length of the CDR3 is 14 residues. Germline CDR1 is SGHTA and CDR2 is FQGNSA. Trimming cost V 5 bases and J 4 bases, with 14 bases left between them.

This chain links TRBV5-1 with TRBJ2-1; 8 positions agree with TRBD1. Trimming at V came to 0 bases and at J to 2 bases, leaving 4 bases not matched to a gene. The CDR3 length is 16 residues. Per germline, CDR1 SGHRS and CDR2 YFSETQ. As DNA, the CDR3 is TGCGCCAGCAGCTTGGCCGGGACAGGCACCTACAATGAGCAGTTCTTC. It translates to CASSLAGTGTYNEQFF.

The V and J genes are TRBV11-3 and TRBJ2-7; no definite D call. There are 14 residues in the CDR3. Looked up from germline, CDR1 is SGHNT and CDR2 is YENEEA. Trimming left V 5 bases short and J 9 bases short, with 20 bases between. The chain's CDR3 is CASSPTVLYTAQYF. CDR3 coding DNA: TGTGCCAGCAGCCCAACGGTCTTATACACAGCGCAGTACTTC.

The chain joins TRBV30 to TRBJ1-5, with D possibly matching TRBD1 (5 bases). The CDR3 contains 14 residues. Germline V gene lookup returns CDR1 GTSNPN and CDR2 SVGIG (reference sequence). The V end was cut by 0 bases, the J end by 3 bases, with 9 bases between. The CDR3 loop reads CAWSVQVFNQPQHF. The CDR3 DNA is TGTGCCTGGAGTGTACAGGTTTTCAATCAGCCCCAGCATTTT.

V and J are TRBV6-5 and TRBJ1-2; the D gene is possibly TRBD1 (6 bases). The CDR3 loop spans 13 amino acids. Germline V gives CDR1 MNHEY, CDR2 SVGAGI. V gave up 6 bases and J gave up 0 bases, with 8 bases separating them. CDR3 DNA: TGTGCCAGCAGGGACAGTTCTAACTATGGCTACACCTTC. Its translation is CASRDSSNYGYTF.

This clone appeared once. The chain recombines TRBV19 with TRBJ1-1, with TRBD1 matching over 7 bases. The junction had 5 bases not matched to a gene; V was cut back by 6 bases and J by 1 base. The CDR3 sequence is 14 residues long. Germline CDR1 and CDR2: LNHDA and SQIVND (reference sequence). The CDR3 nucleotides read TGTGCCAGTAGAAGACAGGGACCGAACACTGAAGCTTTCTTT. It yields the protein CASRRQGPNTEAFF.

The chain is built from TRBV11-3 and TRBJ2-1; weak D call: TRBD1 (5 bases). The CDR3 has 15 residues. The V end lost 1 base, the J end lost 6 bases, and 13 bases lay between the germline ends. From germline, CDR1 is SGHNT and CDR2 YENEEA. CDR3 nucleotides: TGTGCCAGCAGCTTAGGAGAAATAACAGGCAATGAGCAGTTCTTC. Translation gives CASSLGEITGNEQFF.

The chain combines TRBV19 with TRBJ1-1; perhaps TRBD1 as D (5 bases). Per germline, CDR1 LNHDA and CDR2 SQIVND (reference sequence). The V end lost 4 bases, the J end lost 3 bases, and 15 bases lay between the germline ends. This CDR3 contains 15 residues. Here the CDR3 DNA reads TGTGCCAGTAGTAATTGGGGGGTCGTAGACACTGAAGCTTTCTTT. Amino acids: CASSNWGVVDTEAFF.

The chain has TRBV5-4 and TRBJ1-2, with D perhaps matching TRBD1 (5 bases). The CDR3 has 15 amino acids. Trimming removed 3 bases at V and 6 bases at J, with 18 bases between. Per the germline V gene, CDR1 is SGHNT and CDR2 is YYREEE (reference sequence). CDR3 nucleotides: TGTGCCAGCAGCTCTCCCTCGGCAGGGTTGCATGGCTACACCTTC. It yields the protein CASSSPSAGLHGYTF.

The V gene is TRBV5-1, the J gene TRBJ2-1; D unresolved. The CDR3 runs to 13 residues. V was clipped by 1 base and J by 8 bases, with 10 bases between them. Germline CDR1 SGHRS, CDR2 YFSETQ. CDR3 DNA: TGCGCCAGCAGCTTGATCGAGCACTATGAGCAGTTCTTC. Protein product: CASSLIEHYEQFF.